This TCR beta chain was observed in a study of blood T cell repertoires in COVID-19. As for the study in general: Nucleic acid was either cDNA or gDNA, and it came from T cells, B-cell-depleted T cells, or PBMCs.

The CDR3 is 12 residues long. The germline V gene encodes CDR1 SNHLY and CDR2 FYNNEI. Between the trimmed V and J ends, which lost 8 bases and 2 bases, there was a span of 9 bases. Original data processing: Using reference gene primer amplification, nucleated cell counts were estimated. This table comes from immunoSEQ multiplex PCR, and its TCRdb copy is limited to in-frame clones, with some not included. The V and J calls and clone size come from that table; D and trimming were worked out from the DNA. The data hold 110,000 to 150,000 clones, with 88% observed a single time. The chain joins TRBV2 to TRBJ1-2, with D perhaps TRBD1 (6 bases). This clonotype was obtained from an older woman with acute or convalescent COVID-19. The sample consisted of peripheral blood. The CDR3: CASGQSNYGYTF. The CDR3 region has the DNA TGTGCCAGCGGACAGTCGAACTATGGCTACACCTTC.